A single sample gave rise to the 27 T cell receptor beta chains below, sequenced in a study of T cell repertoires in cytomegalovirus infection. TCRdb fed the reads into MiXCR, producing one record per CDR3 protein. The sample lists some 920,000 distinct CDR3 sequences; around 32% were seen once. The antigens of these receptors remain unknown. The specimen comprised cultured CD8+ T cells from PBMCs, sampled from culture after CMV antigen stimulation. These TCRs come from a human donor in good health (CMV status not recorded). Some clones in this sample may be carry-over from other donors' samples.

The genes are TRBV4-1 and TRBJ1-1; D gene ambiguous. The CDR3 has 14 residues. Germline-derived CDR1 and CDR2 are MGHRA and YSYEKL. V was shortened by 4 bases and J by 1 base, with 10 bases between the two germline ends. CDR3 nucleotide sequence: TGCGCCAGCAGCCGGCGAGGTTCGAACACTGAAGCTTTCTTT. Translated, it gives CASSRRGSNTEAFF.

In regard to this clonotype: At one boundary the junction diverges from the germline segment, which might be a read error. This rearrangement joins TRBV7-6 to TRBJ2-2; 9 bases match TRBD1. Germline V gene data show CDR1 as SGHVS and CDR2 as FNYEAQ. The CDR3 is 16 residues long. CDR3 residues: CVSSSWTGEDTGELFF. CDR3 bases: TGTGTCAGCAGCTCATGGACAGGGGAAGACACCGGGGAGCTGTTTTTT.

The chain joins TRBV5-6 to TRBJ1-1; D is possibly TRBD1 (5 bases). Germline V gene lookup returns CDR1 SGHDT and CDR2 YYEEEE. The V end lost 2 bases, the J end lost 4 bases, and 12 bases lay between the germline ends. The CDR3 loop spans 14 amino acids. The CDR3 region has the DNA TGTGCCAGCAGCTTCGGGACCCCCTTCACTGAAGCTTTCTTT. Protein: CASSFGTPFTEAFF.

This clonotype has a handful of counts. The chain combines TRBV12-3 or TRBV12-4 with TRBJ2-3; D possibly uses TRBD1 or TRBD2 (5 bases each). Trimming shortened V by 1 base and J by 11 bases, and 19 bases separated the two germline ends. The CDR3 has 15 residues. The CDR3 region is CASSLGLAGSRWQYF. The CDR3 DNA reads TGTGCCAGCAGTTTAGGCTTGGCAGGGAGCAGGTGGCAGTATTTT.

V gene TRBV6-1 combines with J gene TRBJ1-1, with D perhaps TRBD1 (5 bases). Trimming left V 8 bases short and J 5 bases short, with 18 bases between. Germline V gives CDR1 MNHNS, CDR2 SASEGT. This CDR3 region has 14 residues. CDR3 amino acids: CASARGLGGTEAFF. DNA for the CDR3: TGTGCCAGCGCCCGGGGACTCGGAGGGACTGAAGCTTTCTTT.

This clonotype was found many times. The V gene is TRBV7-6, the J gene TRBJ1-1; D may be TRBD1 (6 bases). Germline lookup yields CDR1 SGHVS and CDR2 FNYEAQ. The CDR3 extends over 17 amino acids. The V gene lost 0 bases and the J gene lost 3 bases, with 17 bases spanning the gap. CDR3 nucleotides: TGTGCCAGCAGCTTAGCGCCCCTCCGGGGGGCTGACACTGAAGCTTTCTTT. It specifies CASSLAPLRGADTEAFF.

The V and J genes are TRBV12-3 or TRBV12-4 and TRBJ1-2; 7 bases align to TRBD1. The CDR3 loop spans 18 amino acids. V lost 1 base to trimming and J lost 4 bases; unmatched junction nucleotides: 15. The CDR3 sequence: CASSLGFSGGETSYGYTF. The CDR3, as DNA: TGTGCCAGCAGTTTAGGGTTCTCAGGGGGGGAAACTAGCTATGGCTACACCTTC.

This clonotype was counted between two and nine times. The chain recombines TRBV28 with TRBJ1-3; 7 nucleotides match TRBD1. Per the germline V gene, CDR1 is MDHEN and CDR2 is SYDVKM. The CDR3 extends over 14 amino acids. V dropped 6 bases and J dropped 0; count of bases not matched to a gene: 2. The CDR3 DNA is TGTGCCAGCAGCACAGGGGTCTCTGGAAACACCATATATTTT. Translation gives CASSTGVSGNTIYF.

Details on this clonotype: A much larger clone differs from this one at a single base, so this may be a read error. This chain links TRBV7-6 with TRBJ1-6; D perhaps matches TRBD1 (5 bases). The V gene's germline CDR1 is SGHVS and CDR2 FNYEAQ. CDR3 length: 15 amino acids. CDR3 nucleotide sequence: TGTGCCAGCAGCTTTAGGGGCGATTATAATTTACCCCTCCACTTT. It encodes CASSFRGDYNLPLHF.

This clonotype has at least ten counts. The chain employs TRBV7-2 and TRBJ2-7, with TRBD2 matching over 7 bases. The CDR3 is 13 amino acids. Unmatched junction bases numbered 5, after V lost 5 bases and J lost 4 bases. Germline loops: CDR1 SGHTA, CDR2 FQGNSA. CDR3 coding DNA: TGTGCCAGCAGCCCCGGACTAGGGTACGAGCAGTACTTC. Protein: CASSPGLGYEQYF.

The chain employs TRBV6-6 and TRBJ2-7; 8 positions agree with TRBD1. Germline V gene lookup returns CDR1 MNHNY and CDR2 SVGAGI (reference sequence). Trimming took 3 bases from V and 4 from J; bases not matched to a gene: 8. The CDR3 covers 15 residues. CDR3: CASSYRRTGSYEQYV. In DNA, the CDR3 is TGTGCCAGCAGTTATCGCAGGACAGGGTCGTACGAGCAGTACGTC.

The chain combines TRBV19 with TRBJ1-1; no firm D call. V was clipped by 6 bases and J by 3 bases, with 11 bases between them. Germline V gene lookup returns CDR1 LNHDA and CDR2 SQIVND (reference sequence). CDR3 length equals 13 residues. CDR3 in amino acids: CASSHRLHTEAFF. CDR3 in DNA: TGTGCCAGTAGCCACAGACTACACACTGAAGCTTTCTTT.

The CDR3 sequence is CASQRLAGLQETQYF. In nucleotides, the CDR3 is TGTGCATCCCAGCGGCTAGCGGGGCTTCAAGAGACCCAGTACTTC. V gene TRBV28 combines with J gene TRBJ2-5; 9 bases are shared with TRBD2. The CDR3 is 15 amino acids. Germline CDR1 reads MDHEN; CDR2 reads SYDVKM.

The V and J genes are TRBV20-1 and TRBJ1-1; D gene ambiguous. CDR1 is DFQATT and CDR2 is SNEGSKA in the germline V gene (reference sequence). This CDR3 spans 12 amino acids. CDR3 bases: TGCAGCCAAAGGGTAATGAACACTGAAGCTTTCTTT. It translates to CSQRVMNTEAFF.

This clonotype was observed a few times. The rearrangement uses TRBV29-1 and TRBJ2-1; TRBD2 agrees at 13 bases. The V gene end was trimmed by 3 bases and the J gene end by 3 bases; junction bases not matched to a gene: 8. From germline, CDR1 is SQVTM and CDR2 ANQGSEA. CDR3 length equals 17 residues. In DNA, the CDR3 is TGCAGCGTTGATGGACTAGCGGGGGCCTTAAACTACAATGAGCAGTTCTTC. This encodes CSVDGLAGALNYNEQFF.

This clonotype has just a few counts. The chain recombines TRBV12-3 or TRBV12-4 with TRBJ1-6; the D is unclear. Trimming cost V 3 bases and J 4 bases, with 10 bases left between them. The CDR3 spans 15 residues. The CDR3 loop is CASSFRAKYNSPLHF. Here the CDR3 DNA reads TGTGCCAGCAGTTTTCGGGCGAAGTATAATTCACCCCTCCACTTT.

The chain joins TRBV4-1 to TRBJ2-7; D unclear. Trimming stripped 3 bases from V and 7 bases from J, with 16 bases between. The germline V gene encodes CDR1 MGHRA and CDR2 YSYEKL. The CDR3 has 14 residues. DNA for the CDR3: TGCGCCAGCAGCCACCAAGGGCAGGCTCGGGAGCAGTACTTC. Protein: CASSHQGQAREQYF.

The chain has TRBV28 and TRBJ1-5; no reliable D call. CDR1 and CDR2 from the germline V gene are MDHEN and SYDVKM. This CDR3 spans 14 amino acids. V was cut by 5 bases and J by 5 bases, with 13 bases left in between. The CDR3 reads CASSPRGMYQPQHF. As DNA, the CDR3 is TGTGCCAGCAGTCCTCGGGGAATGTATCAGCCCCAGCATTTT.

This chain uses TRBV6-6 with TRBJ2-7; D gene ambiguous. The germline CDR1 and CDR2 sequences are MNHNY and SVGAGI (reference sequence). V shed 4 bases and J shed 0 bases, with 13 bases lying between them. The CDR3 sequence is 15 residues long. The CDR3 DNA is TGTGCCAGCAGTTCCCACGCAGGATCCTCCTACGAGCAGTACGTC. Residues: CASSSHAGSSYEQYV.

This clonotype was counted at least ten times. This chain joins TRBV18 and TRBJ2-5, with 8 positions matching TRBD1. V shed 3 bases and J 4 bases; nucleotides not matched to a gene: 7. Germline CDR1 and CDR2: KGHSH and LQKENI. The CDR3 runs 15 residues. The CDR3 sequence: CASSPVTGVRETQYF. CDR3 DNA: TGTGCCAGCTCACCTGTGACAGGGGTTCGAGAGACCCAGTACTTC. Combining the CDR3 with reference TRBV18 and TRBJ2-5 gives the whole variable domain NAGVMQNPRHLVRRRGQEARLRCSPMKGHSHVYWYRQLPEEGLKFMVYLQKENIIDESGMPKERFSAEFPKEGPSILRIQQVVRGDSAAYFCASSPVTGVRETQYFGPGTRLLVL.

This clonotype was seen a handful of times. The chain couples TRBV7-9 to TRBJ2-7, with D perhaps matching TRBD1 or TRBD2 (5 bases each). Looked up from germline, CDR1 is SEHNR and CDR2 is FQNEAQ (reference sequence). The CDR3 has 15 amino acids. Trimming stripped 4 bases from V and 3 bases from J, with 16 bases between. CDR3 sequence reads: CASSSSGSPLYEQYF. The CDR3 DNA follows: TGTGCCAGCAGCTCATCAGGGAGCCCCCTCTACGAGCAGTACTTC.

The V gene is TRBV6-5, the J gene TRBJ2-7; TRBD1 is a possible D gene (5 bases). CDR3 length equals 16 residues. Deletions cut 0 bases from V and 3 bases from J, with 15 bases between. The germline gives CDR1 MNHEY, CDR2 SVGAGI. The CDR3 spells CASSYSSGWGFYEQYF. CDR3 in DNA: TGTGCCAGCAGTTACTCTTCAGGGTGGGGATTCTACGAGCAGTACTTC.

The gene calls are TRBV3-1 and TRBJ2-1; D perhaps matches TRBD2 (5 bases). CDR1 is LGHDT, CDR2 YNNKEL, per germline (reference sequence). The CDR3 extends over 17 amino acids. The V end was cut by 0 bases, the J end by 3 bases, with 15 bases between. Written as DNA, the CDR3 is TGTGCCAGCAGCCAAGACTTGCCCTATGAGGGCTACAATGAGCAGTTCTTC. It codes for CASSQDLPYEGYNEQFF.

This sequence joins TRBV6-2 or TRBV6-3 and TRBJ1-5; no reliable D call. The CDR3 consists of 16 residues. V lost 7 bases, J lost 5 bases, and 21 bases lay in between. Germline V CDR1 and CDR2: MNHEY, SVGEGT. The CDR3 loop is CASKAREVYSDQPQHF. In nucleotides, the CDR3 is TGTGCCAGCAAGGCGAGGGAGGTTTATTCGGATCAGCCCCAGCATTTT.

This clonotype was seen a few times. The V and J genes are TRBV10-3 and TRBJ2-1; TRBD1 aligns across 7 bases. CDR3 size: 15 residues. Trimming removed 2 bases from V and 6 bases from J; junction bases left unmatched: 7. From germline, CDR1 is ENHRY and CDR2 SYGVKD. The CDR3 region is CAISENRGRINEQFF. The CDR3 DNA is TGTGCCATCAGTGAGAACAGGGGTCGGATCAATGAGCAGTTCTTC.

V gene TRBV27 combines with J gene TRBJ2-2, with D unresolved. Germline V lookup: CDR1 MNHEY, CDR2 SMNVEV (reference sequence). V lost 2 bases and J 9 bases, leaving 7 bases between the germline ends. The CDR3 runs to 12 residues. The CDR3 sequence is CASSLKGRELFF. CDR3 nucleotide sequence: TGTGCCAGCAGTTTAAAAGGGCGGGAGCTGTTTTTT.

This clonotype occurred a few times. J is TRBJ1-5 and V is TRBV6-2 or TRBV6-3; no clear D gene. The germline V gene has CDR1 MNHEY and CDR2 SVGEGT. CDR3 length equals 13 residues. Trimming stripped 2 bases from V and 4 bases from J, with 6 bases between. The CDR3 loop is CASSYAPNQPQHF. As DNA, the CDR3 is TGTGCCAGCAGTTACGCCCCAAATCAGCCCCAGCATTTT.